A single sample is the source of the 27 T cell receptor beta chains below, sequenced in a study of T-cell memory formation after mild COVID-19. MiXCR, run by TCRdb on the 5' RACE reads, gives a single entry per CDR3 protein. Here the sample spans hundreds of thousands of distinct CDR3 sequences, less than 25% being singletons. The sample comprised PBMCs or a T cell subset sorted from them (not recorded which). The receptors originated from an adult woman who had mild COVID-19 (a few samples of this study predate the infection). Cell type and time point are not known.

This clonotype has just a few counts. The CDR3 sequence: CASSPEARGFSGANVLTF. In DNA form, the CDR3 reads TGTGCCAGCAGCCCCGAGGCACGCGGATTCTCTGGGGCCAACGTCCTGACTTTC. This sequence joins TRBV9 and TRBJ2-6, with D unresolved. CDR1 and CDR2 from the germline V gene are SGDLS and YYNGEE. V shed 4 bases and J shed 0 bases, with 17 bases lying between them. The CDR3 runs to 18 residues.

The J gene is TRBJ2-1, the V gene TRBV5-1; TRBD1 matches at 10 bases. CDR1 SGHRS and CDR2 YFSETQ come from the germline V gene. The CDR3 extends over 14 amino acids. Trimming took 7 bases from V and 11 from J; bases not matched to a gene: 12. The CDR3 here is CASSEGTGAQKQFF. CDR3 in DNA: TGCGCCAGCTCCGAGGGGACAGGGGCTCAAAAGCAGTTCTTC. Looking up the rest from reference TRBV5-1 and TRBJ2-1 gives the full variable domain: KAGVTQTPRYLIKTRGQQVTLSCSPISGHRSVSWYQQTPGQGLQFLFEYFSETQRNKGNFPGRFSGRQFSNSRSEMNVSTLELGDSALYLCASSEGTGAQKQFFGPGTRLTVL.

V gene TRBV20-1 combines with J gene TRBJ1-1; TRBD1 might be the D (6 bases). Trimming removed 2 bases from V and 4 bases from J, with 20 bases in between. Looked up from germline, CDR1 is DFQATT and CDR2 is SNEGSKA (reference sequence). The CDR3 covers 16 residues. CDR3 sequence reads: CSARPTGTRSITEAFF. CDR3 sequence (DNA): TGCAGTGCTAGACCGACCGGGACAAGGTCGATCACTGAAGCTTTCTTT.

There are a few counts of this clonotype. The CDR3 loop reads CASKGLATDTQYF. CDR3 nucleotide sequence: TGTGCCAGCAAGGGGCTCGCCACAGATACGCAGTATTTT. V gene TRBV2 combines with J gene TRBJ2-3, with D maybe TRBD1 (5 bases). The germline V gene encodes CDR1 SNHLY and CDR2 FYNNEI. Trimming stripped 7 bases from V and 2 bases from J, with 10 bases between. This CDR3 comprises 13 residues.

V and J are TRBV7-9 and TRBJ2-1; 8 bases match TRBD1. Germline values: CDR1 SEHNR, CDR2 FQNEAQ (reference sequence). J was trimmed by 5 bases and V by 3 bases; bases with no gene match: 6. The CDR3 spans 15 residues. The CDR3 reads CASSFTGGFDNEQFF. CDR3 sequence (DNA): TGTGCCAGCAGCTTTACAGGGGGATTCGACAATGAGCAGTTCTTC.

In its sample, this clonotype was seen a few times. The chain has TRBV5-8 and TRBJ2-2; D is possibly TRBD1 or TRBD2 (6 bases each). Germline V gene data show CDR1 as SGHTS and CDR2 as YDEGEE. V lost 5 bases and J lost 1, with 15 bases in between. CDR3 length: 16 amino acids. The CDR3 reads CASRGRGDLNTGELFF. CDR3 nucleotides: TGTGCCAGCAGAGGAAGGGGGGACTTGAACACCGGGGAGCTGTTTTTT.

Written as DNA, the CDR3 is TGTGCCAGCAGCCAAGAAGCAACTAGTGGGCGGGAGCCAGATACGCAGTATTTT. Residues: CASSQEATSGREPDTQYF. This chain joins TRBV3-1 and TRBJ2-3, with TRBD2 matching over 7 bases. V trimming: 0 bases; J trimming: 4 bases; junction bases outside the gene matches: 13. This CDR3 region has 18 residues. The germline V gene has CDR1 LGHDT and CDR2 YNNKEL (reference sequence).

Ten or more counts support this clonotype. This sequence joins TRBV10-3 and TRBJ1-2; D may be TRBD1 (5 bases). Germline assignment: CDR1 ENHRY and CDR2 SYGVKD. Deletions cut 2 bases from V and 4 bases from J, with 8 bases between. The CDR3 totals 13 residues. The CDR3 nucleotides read TGTGCCATCAGTGAGGACAGCCTCTATGGCTACACCTTC. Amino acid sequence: CAISEDSLYGYTF.

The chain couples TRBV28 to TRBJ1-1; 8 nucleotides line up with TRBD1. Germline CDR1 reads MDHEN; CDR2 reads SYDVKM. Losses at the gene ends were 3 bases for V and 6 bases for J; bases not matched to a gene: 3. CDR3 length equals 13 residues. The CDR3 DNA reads TGTGCCAGCAGTTTTGGGACAGGTGCTGAAGCTTTCTTT. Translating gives CASSFGTGAEAFF.

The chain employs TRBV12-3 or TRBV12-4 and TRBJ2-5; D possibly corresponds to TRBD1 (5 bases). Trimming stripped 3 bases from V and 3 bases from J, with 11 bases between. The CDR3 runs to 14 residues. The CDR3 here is CASSFAGLEETQYF. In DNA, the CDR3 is TGTGCCAGCAGTTTTGCAGGGTTGGAAGAGACCCAGTACTTC.

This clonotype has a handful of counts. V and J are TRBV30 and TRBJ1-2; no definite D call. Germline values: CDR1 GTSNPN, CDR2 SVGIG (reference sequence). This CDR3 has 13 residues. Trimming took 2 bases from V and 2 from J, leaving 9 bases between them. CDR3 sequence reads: CAWSLQTNYGYTF. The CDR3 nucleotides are TGTGCCTGGAGTCTTCAGACGAACTATGGCTACACCTTC. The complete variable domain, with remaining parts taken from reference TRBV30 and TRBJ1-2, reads SQTIHQWPATLVQPVGSPLSLECTVEGTSNPNLYWYRQAAGRGLQLLFYSVGIGQISSEVPQNLSASRPQDRQFILSSKKLLLSDSGFYLCAWSLQTNYGYTFGSGTRLTVV.

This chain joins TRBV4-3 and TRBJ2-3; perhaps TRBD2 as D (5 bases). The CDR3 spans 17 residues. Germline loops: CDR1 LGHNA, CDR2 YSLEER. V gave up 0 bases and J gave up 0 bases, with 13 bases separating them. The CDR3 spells CASSQDRAGPSTDTQYF. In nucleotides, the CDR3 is TGCGCCAGCAGCCAAGATCGCGCGGGCCCTAGCACAGATACGCAGTATTTT.

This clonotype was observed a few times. The CDR3 region has the DNA TGTGCCAGCAGCTTAGCGACAGCCTACACCGGGGAGCTGTTTTTT. Its protein is CASSLATAYTGELFF. The rearrangement joins TRBV7-9 to TRBJ2-2; D perhaps matches TRBD1 (5 bases). The CDR3 has 15 amino acids. Trimming shortened V by 0 bases and J by 3 bases, and 8 bases separated the two germline ends. Germline CDR1 and CDR2: SEHNR and FQNEAQ (reference sequence).

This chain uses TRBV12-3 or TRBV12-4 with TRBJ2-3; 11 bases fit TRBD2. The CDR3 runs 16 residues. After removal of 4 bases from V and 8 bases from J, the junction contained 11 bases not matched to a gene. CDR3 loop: CASSSQGLAGSGTQYF. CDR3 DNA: TGTGCCAGCAGTTCCCAAGGACTAGCGGGTAGTGGTACGCAGTATTTT.

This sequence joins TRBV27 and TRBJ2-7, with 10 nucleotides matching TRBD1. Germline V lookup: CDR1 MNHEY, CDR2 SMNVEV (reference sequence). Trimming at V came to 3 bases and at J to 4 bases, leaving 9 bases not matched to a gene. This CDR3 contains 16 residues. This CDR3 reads CASSFRPGQGGYEQYF. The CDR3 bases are TGTGCCAGCAGTTTCCGTCCAGGACAGGGGGGGTACGAGCAGTACTTC.

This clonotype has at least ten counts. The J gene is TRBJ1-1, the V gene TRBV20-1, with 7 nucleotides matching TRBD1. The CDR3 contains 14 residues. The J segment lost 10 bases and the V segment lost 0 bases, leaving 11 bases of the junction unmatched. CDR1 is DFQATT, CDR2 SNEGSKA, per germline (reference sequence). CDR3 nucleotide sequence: TGCAGTGCTAGAGATTCTCGGGGACAGCGAGGAGCTTTCTTT. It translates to CSARDSRGQRGAFF.

The CDR3: CASSDFTDYEAFF. CDR3 nucleotide sequence: TGTGCCAGCAGTGACTTTACCGACTATGAAGCTTTCTTT. The chain carries TRBV2 and TRBJ1-1; D is ambiguous. Between the trimmed V and J ends, which lost 3 bases and 7 bases, there was a span of 12 bases. This CDR3 has 13 amino acids. CDR1 and CDR2 (germline): SNHLY, FYNNEI. Variable domain in full (rest from reference TRBV2 and TRBJ1-1): EPEVTQTPSHQVTQMGQEVILRCVPISNHLYFYWYRQILGQKVEFLVSFYNNEISEKSEIFDDQFSVERPDGSNFTLKIRSTKLEDSAMYFCASSDFTDYEAFFGQGTRLTVV.

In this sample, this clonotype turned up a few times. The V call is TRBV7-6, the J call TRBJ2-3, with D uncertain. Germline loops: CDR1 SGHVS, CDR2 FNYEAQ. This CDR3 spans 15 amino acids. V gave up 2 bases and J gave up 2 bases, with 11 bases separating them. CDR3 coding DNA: TGTGCCAGCAGCTTAAGTGAAGGGTCCACAGATACGCAGTATTTT. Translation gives CASSLSEGSTDTQYF.

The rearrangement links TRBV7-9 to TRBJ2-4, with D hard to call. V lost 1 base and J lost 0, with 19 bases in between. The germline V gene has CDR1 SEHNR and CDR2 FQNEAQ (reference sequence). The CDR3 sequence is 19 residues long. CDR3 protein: CASSLDLGKGTLAKNIQYF. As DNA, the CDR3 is TGTGCCAGCAGCTTAGATCTGGGCAAGGGAACCTTAGCCAAAAACATTCAGTACTTC.

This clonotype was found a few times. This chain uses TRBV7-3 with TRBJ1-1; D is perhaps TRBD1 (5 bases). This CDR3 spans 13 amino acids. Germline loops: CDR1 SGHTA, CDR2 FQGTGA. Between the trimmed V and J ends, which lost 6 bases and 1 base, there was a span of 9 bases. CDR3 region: CASRAQENTEAFF. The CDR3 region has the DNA TGTGCCAGCAGGGCACAGGAGAACACTGAAGCTTTCTTT.

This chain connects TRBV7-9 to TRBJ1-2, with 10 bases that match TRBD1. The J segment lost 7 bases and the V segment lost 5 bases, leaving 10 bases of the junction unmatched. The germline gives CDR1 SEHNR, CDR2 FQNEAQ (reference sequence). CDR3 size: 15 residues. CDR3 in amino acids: CASSTETGGAFGYTF. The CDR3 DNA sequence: TGTGCCAGCAGCACCGAGACAGGGGGCGCCTTTGGCTACACCTTC. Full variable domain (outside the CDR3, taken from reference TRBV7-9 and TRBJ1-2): DTGVSQNPRHKITKRGQNVTFRCDPISEHNRLYWYRQTLGQGPEFLTYFQNEAQLEKSRLLSDRFSAERPKGSFSTLEIQRTEQGDSAMYLCASSTETGGAFGYTFGSGTRLTVV.

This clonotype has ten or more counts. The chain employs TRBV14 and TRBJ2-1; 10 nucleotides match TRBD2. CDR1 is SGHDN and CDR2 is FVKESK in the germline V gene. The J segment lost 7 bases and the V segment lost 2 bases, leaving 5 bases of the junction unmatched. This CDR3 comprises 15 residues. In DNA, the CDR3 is TGTGCCAGCAGCCAACTAGCGGGAGTTTCAAATGAGCAGTTCTTC. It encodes CASSQLAGVSNEQFF. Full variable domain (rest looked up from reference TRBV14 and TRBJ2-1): EAGVTQFPSHSVIEKGQTVTLRCDPISGHDNLYWYRRVMGKEIKFLLHFVKESKQDESGMPNNRFLAERTGGTYSTLKVQPAELEDSGVYFCASSQLAGVSNEQFFGPGTRLTVL.

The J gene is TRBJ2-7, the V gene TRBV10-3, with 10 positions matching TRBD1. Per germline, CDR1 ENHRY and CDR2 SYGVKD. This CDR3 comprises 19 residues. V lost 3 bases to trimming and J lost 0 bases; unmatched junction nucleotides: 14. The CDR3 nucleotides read TGTGCCATCAGTGACTTTCCGGGACAGGGGTCCTATCTCTCCTACGAGCAGTACTTC. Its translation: CAISDFPGQGSYLSYEQYF.

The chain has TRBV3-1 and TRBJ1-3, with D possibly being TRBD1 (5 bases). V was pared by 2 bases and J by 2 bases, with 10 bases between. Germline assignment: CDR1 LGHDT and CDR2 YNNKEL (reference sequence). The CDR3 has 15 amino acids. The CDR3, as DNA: TGTGCCAGCAGCCAAACCGGGACGGCTGGAAACACCATATATTTT. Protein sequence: CASSQTGTAGNTIYF.

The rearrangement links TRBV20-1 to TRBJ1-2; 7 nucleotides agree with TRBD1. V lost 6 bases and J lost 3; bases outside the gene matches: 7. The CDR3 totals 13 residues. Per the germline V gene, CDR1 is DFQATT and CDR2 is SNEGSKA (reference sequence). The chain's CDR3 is CSAADRDYYGYTF. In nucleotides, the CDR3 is TGCAGTGCAGCCGACAGGGACTACTATGGCTACACCTTC.

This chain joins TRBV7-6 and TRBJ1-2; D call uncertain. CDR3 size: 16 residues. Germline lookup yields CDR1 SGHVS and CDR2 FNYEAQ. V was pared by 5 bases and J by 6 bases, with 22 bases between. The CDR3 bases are TGTGCCAGCAGCCCCCGGGCAGTTCGGACCCTGGATGGCTACACCTTC. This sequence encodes CASSPRAVRTLDGYTF.

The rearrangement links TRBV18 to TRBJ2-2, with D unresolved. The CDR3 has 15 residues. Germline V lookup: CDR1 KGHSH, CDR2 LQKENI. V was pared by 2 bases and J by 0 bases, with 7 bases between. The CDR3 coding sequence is TGTGCCAGCTCACCAGCTCCCTCGAACACCGGGGAGCTGTTTTTT. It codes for CASSPAPSNTGELFF. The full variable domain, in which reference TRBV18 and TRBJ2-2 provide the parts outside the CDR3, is NAGVMQNPRHLVRRRGQEARLRCSPMKGHSHVYWYRQLPEEGLKFMVYLQKENIIDESGMPKERFSAEFPKEGPSILRIQQVVRGDSAAYFCASSPAPSNTGELFFGEGSRLTVL.